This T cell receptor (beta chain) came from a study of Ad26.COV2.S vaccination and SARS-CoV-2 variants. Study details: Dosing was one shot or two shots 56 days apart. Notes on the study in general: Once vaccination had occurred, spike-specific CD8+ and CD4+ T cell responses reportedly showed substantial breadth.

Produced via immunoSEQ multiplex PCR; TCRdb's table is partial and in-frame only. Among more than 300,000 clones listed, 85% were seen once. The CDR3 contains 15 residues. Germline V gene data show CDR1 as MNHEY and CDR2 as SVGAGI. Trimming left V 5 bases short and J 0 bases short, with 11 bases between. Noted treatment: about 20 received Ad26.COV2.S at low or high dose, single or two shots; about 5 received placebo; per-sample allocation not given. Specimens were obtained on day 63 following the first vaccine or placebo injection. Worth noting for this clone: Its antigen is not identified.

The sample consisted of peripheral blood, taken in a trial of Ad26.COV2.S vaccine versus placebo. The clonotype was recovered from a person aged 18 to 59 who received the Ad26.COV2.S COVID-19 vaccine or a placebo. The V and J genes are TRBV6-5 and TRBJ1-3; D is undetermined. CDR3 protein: CASSPSFGSGNTIYF. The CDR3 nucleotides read TGTGCCAGCAGTCCAAGTTTCGGCTCTGGAAACACCATATATTTT.